A single sample is the source of the 12 T cell receptor beta chains below, sequenced in a study of beta chain features in type 1 diabetes. Expressed TCRB transcripts were sequenced because the entire RNA isolate underwent reverse transcription. Data came from immunoSEQ multiplex PCR; TCRdb stores just in-frame clones and leaves some out. The sample shows about 140,000 clones, approximately 9.8% of them seen only once. The sequencing sample was made of central memory CD4+ T cells from blood. Receptors were obtained from a woman aged 40 to 50 in good health.

This clone was seen a few times. V is TRBV6-1 and J is TRBJ2-5, with D tentatively TRBD1 (5 bases). V was pared by 7 bases and J by 4 bases, with 19 bases between. The CDR3 has 15 amino acids. Germline V gives CDR1 MNHNS, CDR2 SASEGT. The CDR3 protein is CASNQRELGRETQYF. The CDR3 DNA sequence: TGTGCCAGCAACCAACGAGAGTTGGGGCGAGAGACCCAGTACTTC.

J is TRBJ2-4 and V is TRBV5-1; 7 bases agree with TRBD2. After removal of 1 base from V and 4 bases from J, the junction contained 8 bases not matched to a gene. Germline V gives CDR1 SGHRS, CDR2 YFSETQ. The CDR3 contains 16 residues. Written as DNA, the CDR3 is TGCGCCAGCAGCTTGATGGGGGGGGAGTCGAAAAACATTCAGTACTTC. It yields the protein CASSLMGGESKNIQYF.

The chain employs TRBV2 and TRBJ1-2; D remains unclear. Germline V lookup: CDR1 SNHLY, CDR2 FYNNEI. V lost 4 bases and J 8 bases, leaving 8 bases between the germline ends. The CDR3 contains 11 residues. The CDR3 DNA reads as TGTGCCAGCAGTGGGAGACTCGGCTACACCTTC. Translating it yields CASSGRLGYTF.

The table lists this clone with a few counts. The rearrangement joins TRBV15 to TRBJ1-1, with D uncertain. This CDR3 contains 18 residues. In germline, CDR1 is LNHNV, CDR2 YYDKDF (reference sequence). The V end was cut by 1 base, the J end by 7 bases, with 25 bases between. CDR3 protein: CATSRARAAQRGTNEAFF. For the CDR3, the DNA is TGTGCCACCAGCAGAGCGCGCGCGGCTCAACGTGGTACGAATGAAGCTTTCTTT.

This clone occurred a few times. The V and J genes are TRBV7-2 and TRBJ2-3; 10 bases line up with TRBD2. The trim removed 4 bases at V and 4 bases at J, leaving 2 bases unmatched. The CDR3 loop spans 14 amino acids. Per germline, CDR1 SGHTA and CDR2 FQGNSA. In DNA, the CDR3 is TGTGCCAGCAGCTCCCTAGCGGGGGCAGATACGCAGTATTTT. As protein: CASSSLAGADTQYF.

This clone came up a few times. The CDR3 DNA follows: TGTGCCAGCAGTGGCCGGACAGGGGGCATCTCTAGCAATCAGCCCCAGCATTTT. Amino acids: CASSGRTGGISSNQPQHF. The genes are TRBV25-1 and TRBJ1-5, with 11 bases fitting TRBD1. Trimming removed 4 bases from V and 0 bases from J; junction bases left unmatched: 8. The CDR3 totals 18 residues. CDR1 MGHDK and CDR2 SYGVNS come from the germline V gene.

This clone has more than one count but fewer than ten. The chain uses TRBV7-2 and TRBJ1-4; 7 bases match TRBD1. The CDR3 is 15 amino acids. Germline V gene sequence: CDR1 SGHTA, CDR2 FQGNSA. V gave up 4 bases and J gave up 5 bases; unmatched junction bases: 7. The CDR3 region has the DNA TGTGCCAGCAGCTGGAGGGACAGCCGAAATGAAAAACTGTTTTTT. It codes for CASSWRDSRNEKLFF.

This chain joins TRBV6-5 and TRBJ2-6, with D perhaps TRBD2 (5 bases). The CDR3 is 15 amino acids. Germline-derived CDR1 and CDR2 are MNHEY and SVGAGI. V lost 7 bases and J lost 0, with 10 bases in between. The CDR3: CASNGGRSGANVLTF. The CDR3 coding sequence is TGTGCCAGCAACGGCGGGCGCTCTGGGGCCAACGTCCTGACTTTC.

This clone was seen only a few times. The CDR3 DNA reads as TGTGCCAGCAGCGTAACAGGGGCAGGAACCTACGAGCAGTACTTC. Translating it yields CASSVTGAGTYEQYF. The V and J genes are TRBV9 and TRBJ2-7; 7 bases fit TRBD1. With 1 base clipped from V and 2 bases from J, the junction kept 6 bases outside the gene matches. Germline CDR1 reads SGDLS; CDR2 reads YYNGEE. The CDR3 covers 15 residues.

This clone was seen more than once but under ten times. The V gene is TRBV6-6, the J gene TRBJ2-5; D uncertain. Germline V gives CDR1 MNHNY, CDR2 SVGAGI (reference sequence). Trimming took off 6 bases at V and 0 bases at J, with 5 bases between the two ends. This CDR3 contains 12 residues. The CDR3 protein is CASSPNQETQYF. The DNA of the CDR3 is TGTGCCAGCAGCCCCAACCAAGAGACCCAGTACTTC.

The chain is built from TRBV6-1 and TRBJ1-2, with 7 bases aligning to TRBD1. The V segment lost 8 bases and the J segment 4 bases; nucleotides outside the gene matches: 7. The CDR3 spans 13 residues. CDR1 and CDR2 (germline): MNHNS, SASEGT. CDR3 sequence reads: CASQDGQVYGYTF. The CDR3 DNA reads as TGTGCCAGCCAGGACGGACAGGTCTATGGCTACACCTTC.

This clone was picked up a small number of times. The chain is built from TRBV2 and TRBJ2-5, with 8 bases that match TRBD2. The CDR3 covers 17 residues. Germline V gene data show CDR1 as SNHLY and CDR2 as FYNNEI. Trimming took 7 bases from V and 4 from J; bases not matched to a gene: 17. The CDR3 DNA is TGTGCCAGCACCCTCCGGTCCAGCGGGGGTGGCATAGAGACCCAGTACTTC. It encodes CASTLRSSGGGIETQYF.